One TCR beta chain is described in this entry. V was pared by 0 bases and J by 8 bases, with 9 bases of the junction left unmatched. Per the germline V gene, CDR1 is SGDLS and CDR2 is YYNGEE. CDR3 length: 16 amino acids. The source of the sample is a study of blood T cell repertoires in COVID-19. Sequenced by immunoSEQ multiplex PCR; TCRdb stores in-frame clones only, minus some. The sample holds under 150,000 clones; around 81% are singletons and the top ten take 6.2%. The study assigned cohorts using participant-reported clinical history. The genes are TRBV9 and TRBJ2-1, with 9 nucleotides matching TRBD2. What was sequenced was PBMCs or T cells enriched from blood (not recorded which). The TCR sequence derives from a middle-aged woman who had recovered from COVID-19. CDR3 DNA: TGTGCCAGCAGCGTAGGAGGGGCTAGCGGGGTCTATGAGCAGTTCTTC. This encodes CASSVGGASGVYEQFF.